The entry below gives a single T cell receptor (beta chain) sequence along with its context. This sample is drawn from a study of cytomegalovirus exposure and HLA in healthy donors. The V segment lost 3 bases and the J segment 2 bases; nucleotides outside the gene matches: 2. The CDR3 sequence is 13 residues long. Germline loops: CDR1 SGHRS, CDR2 YFSETQ. The PCR had 60 Vbeta and 13 Jbeta primers. Using immunoSEQ multiplex PCR, the repertoire was profiled, and TCRdb retains in-frame clones only, with some absent. The sample's table shows about 140,000 clones. The clonotype was recovered from a man aged 35 to 55 in good health and CMV-seronegative. The chain is built from TRBV5-1 and TRBJ2-7; 7 nucleotides line up with TRBD1. Sequencing input: PBMCs. Here the CDR3 DNA reads TGCGCCAGCAGCTCAGGGGGACCCTACGAGCAGTACTTC. Residues: CASSSGGPYEQYF.